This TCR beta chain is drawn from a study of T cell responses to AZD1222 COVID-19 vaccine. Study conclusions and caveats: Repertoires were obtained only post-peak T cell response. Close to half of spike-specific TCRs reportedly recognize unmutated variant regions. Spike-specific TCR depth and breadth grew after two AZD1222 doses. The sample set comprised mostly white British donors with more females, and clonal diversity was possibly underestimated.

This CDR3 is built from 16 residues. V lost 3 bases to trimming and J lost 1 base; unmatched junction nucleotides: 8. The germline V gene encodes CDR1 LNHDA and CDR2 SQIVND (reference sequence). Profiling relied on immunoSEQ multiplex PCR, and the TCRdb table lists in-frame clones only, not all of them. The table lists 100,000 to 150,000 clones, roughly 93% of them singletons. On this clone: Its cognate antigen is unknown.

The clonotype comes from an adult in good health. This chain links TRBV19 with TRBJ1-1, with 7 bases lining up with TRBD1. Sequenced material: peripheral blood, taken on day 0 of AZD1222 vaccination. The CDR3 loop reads CASSMWAGGWNTEAFF. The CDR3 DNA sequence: TGTGCCAGTAGTATGTGGGCAGGGGGATGGAACACTGAAGCTTTCTTT.